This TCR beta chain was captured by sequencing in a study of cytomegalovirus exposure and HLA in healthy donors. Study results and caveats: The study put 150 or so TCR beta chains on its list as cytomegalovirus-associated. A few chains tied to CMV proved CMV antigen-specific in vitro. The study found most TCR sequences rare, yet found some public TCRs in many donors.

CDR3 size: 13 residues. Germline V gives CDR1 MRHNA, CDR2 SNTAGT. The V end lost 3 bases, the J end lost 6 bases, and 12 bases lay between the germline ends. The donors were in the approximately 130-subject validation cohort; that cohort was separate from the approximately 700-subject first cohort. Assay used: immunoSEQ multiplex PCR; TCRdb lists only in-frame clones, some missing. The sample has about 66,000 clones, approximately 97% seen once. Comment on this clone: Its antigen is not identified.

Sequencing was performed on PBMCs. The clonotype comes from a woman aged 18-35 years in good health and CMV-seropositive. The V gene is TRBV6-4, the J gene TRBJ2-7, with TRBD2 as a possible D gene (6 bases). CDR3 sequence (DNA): TGTGCCAGCAGTGATCGGGGAGGTGCCGAGCAGTACTTC. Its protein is CASSDRGGAEQYF.